This is a list of T cell receptor beta chains from one sample in a study of blood T cell repertoires in COVID-19. Sequencing used immunoSEQ multiplex PCR; TCRdb keeps in-frame clones, though not all of them. The sample has some 400,000 clones, roughly 86% seen once. Sequenced input: peripheral blood. The origin of the receptors is a human donor in a cohort sampled during active COVID-19. Both conserved end residues are part of each CDR3. D genes are given only for firm matches. Only some rows state a clone size, as once, few, many or a class for expanded clones.

clone_size: few
d_call: -
j_call: TRBJ2-7
cdr3_length: 14
v_call: TRBV2
cdr3_nt: TGTGCCAGCAGTGTTCTAGCCGAGGGCTACGAGCAGTACTTC
cdr3_aa: CASSVLAEGYEQYF

clone_size: few
d_call: -
j_call: TRBJ1-5
cdr3_length: 16
v_call: TRBV7-8
cdr3_nt: TGTGCCAGCACCGAACAGAGACAGGCGATCAATCAGCCCCAGCATTTT
cdr3_aa: CASTEQRQAINQPQHF

clone_size: once
d_call: -
j_call: TRBJ2-3
cdr3_length: 14
v_call: TRBV29-1
cdr3_nt: TGCAGCGTTGTTAGAGGGCGGGCTGCAGATACGCAGTATTTT
cdr3_aa: CSVVRGRAADTQYF

clone_size: -
d_call: TRBD1
j_call: TRBJ2-5
cdr3_length: 16
v_call: TRBV15
cdr3_nt: TGTGCCACCAGCAGGGACCTGGACAGGACCCAAGAGACCCAGTACTTC
cdr3_aa: CATSRDLDRTQETQYF

clone_size: -
d_call: -
j_call: TRBJ2-2
cdr3_length: 14
v_call: TRBV16
cdr3_nt: TGTGCCAGCAGCCAATCGTACTGGACCGGGGAGCTGTTTTTT
cdr3_aa: CASSQSYWTGELFF

clone_size: -
d_call: TRBD2
j_call: TRBJ2-7
cdr3_length: 15
v_call: TRBV6-5
cdr3_nt: TGTGCCAGCAGCCGTACGACTAGCGGGGATTACGAGCAGTACTTC
cdr3_aa: CASSRTTSGDYEQYF

clone_size: -
d_call: -
j_call: TRBJ2-1
cdr3_length: 14
v_call: TRBV6-5
cdr3_nt: TGTGCCAGCGGAGGACAGCCAACCTACAATGAGCAGTTCTTC
cdr3_aa: CASGGQPTYNEQFF

clone_size: -
d_call: -
j_call: TRBJ2-5
cdr3_length: 17
v_call: TRBV5-6
cdr3_nt: TGTGCCAGCAGCCCCGGACTACCCGAAGTTTACCAAGAGACCCAGTACTTC
cdr3_aa: CASSPGLPEVYQETQYF

clone_size: -
d_call: TRBD1
j_call: TRBJ1-4
cdr3_length: 17
v_call: TRBV5-1
cdr3_nt: TGCGCCAGCAGCGGCGGGACAGGAGGTACTCCCCGTGAAAAACTGTTTTTT
cdr3_aa: CASSGGTGGTPREKLFF

clone_size: -
d_call: -
j_call: TRBJ1-2
cdr3_length: 16
v_call: TRBV27
cdr3_nt: TGTGCCAGCAGTTTCGTGGGCGGTCAGGGGAACTATGGCTACACCTTC
cdr3_aa: CASSFVGGQGNYGYTF

clone_size: -
d_call: TRBD1
j_call: TRBJ2-5
cdr3_length: 14
v_call: TRBV7-2
cdr3_nt: TGTGCCAGCAGCACAACAGGGGTCCAAGAGACCCAGTACTTC
cdr3_aa: CASSTTGVQETQYF

clone_size: -
d_call: -
j_call: TRBJ2-1
cdr3_length: 13
v_call: TRBV4-2
cdr3_nt: TGTGCCAGCAGCCAAGCCGCGACAGGTCAGCAGTTCTTC
cdr3_aa: CASSQAATGQQFF

clone_size: -
d_call: TRBD1
j_call: TRBJ2-7
cdr3_length: 13
v_call: TRBV5-4
cdr3_nt: TGTGCCAGCAGCTTGGACAGGGGTGGCGAGCAGTACTTC
cdr3_aa: CASSLDRGGEQYF

clone_size: -
d_call: -
j_call: TRBJ1-1
cdr3_length: 13
v_call: TRBV15
cdr3_nt: TGTGCCACCAGCGGGCCCAACAACCCTGAAGCTTTCTTT
cdr3_aa: CATSGPNNPEAFF

clone_size: -
d_call: -
j_call: TRBJ1-4
cdr3_length: 15
v_call: TRBV5-5
cdr3_nt: TGTGCCAGCAGCTTGGTCGGAGGGTTTAATGAAAAACTGTTTTTT
cdr3_aa: CASSLVGGFNEKLFF

clone_size: -
d_call: TRBD1
j_call: TRBJ2-6
cdr3_length: 15
v_call: TRBV18
cdr3_nt: TGTGCCAGCAGAAGGACAGGCTCTGGGGCCAACGTCCTGACTTTC
cdr3_aa: CASRRTGSGANVLTF

clone_size: few
d_call: TRBD1
j_call: TRBJ1-4
cdr3_length: 16
v_call: TRBV7-9
cdr3_nt: TGTGCCAGCAGCCCCGGGACAGGCTCCTGGGGTGAAAAACTGTTTTTT
cdr3_aa: CASSPGTGSWGEKLFF

clone_size: once
d_call: TRBD2
j_call: TRBJ2-1
cdr3_length: 18
v_call: TRBV27
cdr3_nt: TGTGCCAGCAGTTTATTAGCGTCTAGCGGGAGCCCTTACAATGAGCAGTTCTTC
cdr3_aa: CASSLLASSGSPYNEQFF

clone_size: -
d_call: -
j_call: TRBJ1-2
cdr3_length: 15
v_call: TRBV28
cdr3_nt: TGTGCCAGCATTCTACGTCTGGGAGGGTTGGGAGGCTACACCTTC
cdr3_aa: CASILRLGGLGGYTF

clone_size: -
d_call: -
j_call: TRBJ1-1
cdr3_length: 14
v_call: TRBV5-1
cdr3_nt: TGCGCCAGCAGCTTGGTTCCAGAGAACACTGAAGCTTTCTTT
cdr3_aa: CASSLVPENTEAFF

clone_size: -
d_call: -
j_call: TRBJ2-5
cdr3_length: 15
v_call: TRBV5-4
cdr3_nt: TGTGCCAGCAGCTTAGTAGGGGGCGCGGGGGAGACCCAGTACTTC
cdr3_aa: CASSLVGGAGETQYF

clone_size: -
d_call: -
j_call: TRBJ1-3
cdr3_length: 17
v_call: TRBV21-1
cdr3_nt: TGTGCCAGCAGCCCAAGCGGCGCGGGGGGCTCTGGAAACACCATATATTTT
cdr3_aa: CASSPSGAGGSGNTIYF

clone_size: -
d_call: TRBD1
j_call: TRBJ1-2
cdr3_length: 14
v_call: TRBV5-6
cdr3_nt: TGTGCCAGCAGTAAGATGGGACAGGGCTATGGCTACACCTTC
cdr3_aa: CASSKMGQGYGYTF

clone_size: -
d_call: TRBD2
j_call: TRBJ2-3
cdr3_length: 16
v_call: TRBV11-3
cdr3_nt: TGTGCCAGCAGCTCTAGACTAGCGGGAGGGCCGGATACGCAGTATTTT
cdr3_aa: CASSSRLAGGPDTQYF

clone_size: once
d_call: TRBD2
j_call: TRBJ2-1
cdr3_length: 16
v_call: TRBV7-6
cdr3_nt: TGTGCCAGCAGCCTAGTGGAAGCGGGGGTTTACAATGAGCAGTTCTTC
cdr3_aa: CASSLVEAGVYNEQFF

clone_size: -
d_call: -
j_call: TRBJ1-4
cdr3_length: 10
v_call: TRBV15
cdr3_nt: TGTGCCACCGGGGAGGGAAAACTGTTTTTT
cdr3_aa: CATGEGKLFF

clone_size: -
d_call: TRBD1
j_call: TRBJ2-1
cdr3_length: 15
v_call: TRBV7-9
cdr3_nt: TGTGCCAGCAGCCGAAAGGGACAGGAGGGGAGTGAGCAGTTCTTC
cdr3_aa: CASSRKGQEGSEQFF

clone_size: few
d_call: -
j_call: TRBJ1-2
cdr3_length: 17
v_call: TRBV7-2
cdr3_nt: TGTGCCAGCAGCTTTCGACCGGGAGGCATACGTAACTATGGCTACACCTTC
cdr3_aa: CASSFRPGGIRNYGYTF

clone_size: -
d_call: -
j_call: TRBJ1-1
cdr3_length: 13
v_call: TRBV7-2
cdr3_nt: TGTGCCAGCAGCTCCACCTATAACACTGAAGCTTTCTTT
cdr3_aa: CASSSTYNTEAFF

clone_size: few
d_call: TRBD2
j_call: TRBJ2-7
cdr3_length: 15
v_call: TRBV5-4
cdr3_nt: TGTGCCAGCAGCCCGGGACTAGCGGGGGCCTACGAGCAGTACTTC
cdr3_aa: CASSPGLAGAYEQYF

clone_size: -
d_call: TRBD2
j_call: TRBJ2-5
cdr3_length: 16
v_call: TRBV5-1
cdr3_nt: TGCGCCAGCAGCGCGGACCGGGGGGACTCTTTCGAGACCCAGTACTTC
cdr3_aa: CASSADRGDSFETQYF

clone_size: -
d_call: -
j_call: TRBJ2-1
cdr3_length: 12
v_call: TRBV28
cdr3_nt: TGTGCCAGCAGTTTTACCGGGAATCAGCAGTTCTTC
cdr3_aa: CASSFTGNQQFF

clone_size: -
d_call: -
j_call: TRBJ2-1
cdr3_length: 13
v_call: TRBV18
cdr3_nt: TGTGCCAGCTCACCCGAAGCTGCCGATGGGCAGTTCTTC
cdr3_aa: CASSPEAADGQFF

clone_size: -
d_call: -
j_call: TRBJ2-5
cdr3_length: 16
v_call: TRBV14
cdr3_nt: TGTGCCAGCAGCCAAGATGGGGGGGCCGGCCAAGAGACCCAGTACTTC
cdr3_aa: CASSQDGGAGQETQYF

clone_size: -
d_call: TRBD1
j_call: TRBJ1-4
cdr3_length: 15
v_call: TRBV7-8
cdr3_nt: TGTGCCAGCAGTCGACTGACAGGGTGGTCTGAAAAACTGTTTTTT
cdr3_aa: CASSRLTGWSEKLFF

clone_size: once
d_call: -
j_call: TRBJ1-6
cdr3_length: 12
v_call: TRBV28
cdr3_nt: TGTGCCAGCCAGGCCGGTAATTCACCCCTCCACTTT
cdr3_aa: CASQAGNSPLHF

clone_size: -
d_call: -
j_call: TRBJ2-7
cdr3_length: 12
v_call: TRBV5-1
cdr3_nt: TGCGCCAGCAGCGGCAGGGTCGACGAGCAGTACTTC
cdr3_aa: CASSGRVDEQYF

clone_size: -
d_call: TRBD1
j_call: TRBJ1-5
cdr3_length: 14
v_call: TRBV6-5
cdr3_nt: TGTGCCAGCAGACAGGGGGACCCTGGGGAGCCCCAGCATTTT
cdr3_aa: CASRQGDPGEPQHF

clone_size: -
d_call: -
j_call: TRBJ2-3
cdr3_length: 15
v_call: TRBV19
cdr3_nt: TGTGCCAGTAGTACATTCCAGGGTCGGGCAGATACGCAGTATTTT
cdr3_aa: CASSTFQGRADTQYF

clone_size: -
d_call: -
j_call: TRBJ1-5
cdr3_length: 12
v_call: TRBV19
cdr3_nt: TGTGCCAGTAGTATTTTATATCAGCCCCAGCATTTT
cdr3_aa: CASSILYQPQHF

clone_size: -
d_call: TRBD2
j_call: TRBJ2-3
cdr3_length: 16
v_call: TRBV3-1/TRBV3-2
cdr3_nt: TGTGCCAGCAGCCAATCGCGGGAGGGCGGCACAGATACGCAGTATTTT
cdr3_aa: CASSQSREGGTDTQYF

clone_size: once
d_call: -
j_call: TRBJ1-4
cdr3_length: 14
v_call: TRBV7-9
cdr3_nt: TGTGCCAGCAGCACCCAGGGCCTTAATGAAAAACTGTTTTTT
cdr3_aa: CASSTQGLNEKLFF

clone_size: -
d_call: -
j_call: TRBJ1-1
cdr3_length: 17
v_call: TRBV5-5
cdr3_nt: TGTGCCAGCAGCCTCCGACCTCTTCAGAGCGCGAACACTGAAGCTTTCTTT
cdr3_aa: CASSLRPLQSANTEAFF

clone_size: -
d_call: TRBD1
j_call: TRBJ1-3
cdr3_length: 15
v_call: TRBV9
cdr3_nt: TGTGCCAGCAGCGCAGGGGGAAGCTCTGGAAACACCATATATTTT
cdr3_aa: CASSAGGSSGNTIYF

clone_size: -
d_call: TRBD1
j_call: TRBJ2-2
cdr3_length: 15
v_call: TRBV28
cdr3_nt: TGTGCCAGCAGAGAACAGGGGGCGAACACCGGGGAGCTGTTTTTT
cdr3_aa: CASREQGANTGELFF

clone_size: few
d_call: TRBD2
j_call: TRBJ2-1
cdr3_length: 15
v_call: TRBV28
cdr3_nt: TGTGCCAGCAGTTTTGGCGGGAGCAGTGCCAATGAGCAGTTCTTC
cdr3_aa: CASSFGGSSANEQFF

clone_size: -
d_call: -
j_call: TRBJ1-6
cdr3_length: 13
v_call: TRBV12-3/TRBV12-4
cdr3_nt: TGTGCCAGCAGTTTCCAGGGACTCTCACCCCTCCACTTT
cdr3_aa: CASSFQGLSPLHF

clone_size: -
d_call: -
j_call: TRBJ2-3
cdr3_length: 15
v_call: TRBV9
cdr3_nt: TGTGCCAGCAGCGTAGCTGGACAGAGCACAGATACGCAGTATTTT
cdr3_aa: CASSVAGQSTDTQYF

clone_size: few
d_call: TRBD1
j_call: TRBJ1-2
cdr3_length: 14
v_call: TRBV2
cdr3_nt: TGTGCCAGCAGGGAACAGGGGGCGGGTTATGGCTACACCTTC
cdr3_aa: CASREQGAGYGYTF

clone_size: -
d_call: TRBD2
j_call: TRBJ2-1
cdr3_length: 14
v_call: TRBV13
cdr3_nt: TGTGCCAGCAGACTAGCGGGGGGACAGAATGAGCAGTTCTTC
cdr3_aa: CASRLAGGQNEQFF

clone_size: once
d_call: TRBD2
j_call: TRBJ2-7
cdr3_length: 15
v_call: TRBV11-2
cdr3_nt: TGTGCCAGCAGCTTACCAAGCGGGGCCCTCTACGAGCAGTACTTC
cdr3_aa: CASSLPSGALYEQYF

clone_size: -
d_call: -
j_call: TRBJ2-3
cdr3_length: 15
v_call: TRBV2
cdr3_nt: TGTGCCAGCTACAGGGCCTTCCATGACGGAGATACGCAGTATTTT
cdr3_aa: CASYRAFHDGDTQYF

clone_size: -
d_call: -
j_call: TRBJ1-5
cdr3_length: 14
v_call: TRBV28
cdr3_nt: TGTGCCAGCAGCCGAGGGCCAGCGAATCAGCCCCAGCATTTT
cdr3_aa: CASSRGPANQPQHF

clone_size: once
d_call: TRBD1
j_call: TRBJ1-5
cdr3_length: 16
v_call: TRBV4-1
cdr3_nt: TGCGCCAGCAGCCATAAGACAGGGCCCCTCAATCAGCCCCAGCATTTT
cdr3_aa: CASSHKTGPLNQPQHF

clone_size: -
d_call: -
j_call: TRBJ2-1
cdr3_length: 12
v_call: TRBV5-4
cdr3_nt: TGTGCCAGCAGCGTCAACAGAAATGAGCAGTTCTTC
cdr3_aa: CASSVNRNEQFF

clone_size: -
d_call: -
j_call: TRBJ1-1
cdr3_length: 16
v_call: TRBV6-5
cdr3_nt: TGTGCCAGCAGTTACGGGGGGGAGGGTCTCCTCACTGAAGCTTTCTTT
cdr3_aa: CASSYGGEGLLTEAFF

clone_size: -
d_call: TRBD1
j_call: TRBJ1-6
cdr3_length: 15
v_call: TRBV9
cdr3_nt: TGTGCCAGCAGTGTGGGACAGTCCTATAATTCACCCCTCCACTTT
cdr3_aa: CASSVGQSYNSPLHF

clone_size: -
d_call: TRBD2
j_call: TRBJ2-5
cdr3_length: 13
v_call: TRBV6-5
cdr3_nt: TGTGCCAGCAGTTCGGGACTAGCGGAGACCCAGTACTTC
cdr3_aa: CASSSGLAETQYF

clone_size: -
d_call: -
j_call: TRBJ2-2
cdr3_length: 13
v_call: TRBV18
cdr3_nt: TGTGCCAGCTCCCCCGACAGATCCGGGGAGCTGTTTTTT
cdr3_aa: CASSPDRSGELFF